The source of this T cell receptor (beta chain) is a study of T cells expressing NK-cell markers. At the level of the study: Beta-chain profiling covered CD3+CD56+NKG2C+, CD3+CD56+NKG2C- and CD3+CD56-NKG2C+ sorted subsets. Study results and caveats: Among several donors, these clonotypes also ranked first in the CD3+CD56-NKG2C+ fraction. There remained a lack of clarity about HCMV specificity of expanded NKG2C+ T cell clones.

Germline V gene data show CDR1 as SGHVS and CDR2 as FQNEAQ. The CDR3 has 14 amino acids. TCR beta cDNA was generated via 5'RACE template switching incorporating UMIs. TCRdb reprocessed the 5' RACE reads, with one entry per CDR3 protein and no DNA. The table gives about 180,000 distinct CDR3 sequences; the top ten clones make up approximately 17% of it. On this clonotype: Its antigen is as yet unknown.

This chain joins TRBV7-8 and TRBJ2-2; TCRdb selects TRBD1, and the lack of DNA leaves this call unchecked. The sequenced sample consisted of blood T cells: a sorted CD56 or NKG2C T cell subset, CD4+ or CD8+ T cells, or bulk PBMC T cells (not recorded which). The sequence was obtained from a woman between 18 and 69 years old in good health. The CDR3 sequence is CASRDRGNTGELFF.